This entry describes one TCR beta chain. This sequence may be a read error, since a much larger clone differs from it by one base. Researchers prepared the TCRbeta library using unique molecular identifiers, the study reports. TCRdb processed the PCR reads anew with MiXCR; each CDR3 protein has one entry. The repertoire holds 450,000 to 600,000 distinct CDR3 sequences, about an eighth seen once, with 2.2% in the top ten. The CDR3 has 13 amino acids. Germline CDR1 is MNHEY and CDR2 is SVGEGT. This sample is part of a study of T-cell reconstitution after alpha-beta-depleted transplantation in children. The rearrangement uses TRBV6-2 or TRBV6-3 and TRBJ2-7; no definite D call. Sample: PBMCs, mostly from graft donor cells, taken 360 days after TCRalphabeta/CD19-depleted stem cell transplant. The TCR was taken from a male patient younger than 18 who had a stem cell transplant for acute myeloid leukemia, so the T cells may come from the graft donor. The CDR3 coding sequence is TGTGCCAGCAGGACGGTCTTCTCCTACGAGCAGAACTTC. This encodes CASRTVFSYEQNF.